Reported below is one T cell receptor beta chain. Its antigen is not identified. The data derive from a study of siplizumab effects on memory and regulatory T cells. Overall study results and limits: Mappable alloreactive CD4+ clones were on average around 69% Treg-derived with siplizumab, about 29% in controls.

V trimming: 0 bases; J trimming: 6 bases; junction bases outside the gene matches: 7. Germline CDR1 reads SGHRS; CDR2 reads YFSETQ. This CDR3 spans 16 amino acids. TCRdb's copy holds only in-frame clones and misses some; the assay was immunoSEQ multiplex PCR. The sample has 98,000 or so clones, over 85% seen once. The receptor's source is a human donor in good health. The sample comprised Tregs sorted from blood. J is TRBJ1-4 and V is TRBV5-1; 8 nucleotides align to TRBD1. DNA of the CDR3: TGCGCCAGCAGCTTGGCGACGGTACAGGGGGATGAAAAACTGTTTTTT. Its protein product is CASSLATVQGDEKLFF.